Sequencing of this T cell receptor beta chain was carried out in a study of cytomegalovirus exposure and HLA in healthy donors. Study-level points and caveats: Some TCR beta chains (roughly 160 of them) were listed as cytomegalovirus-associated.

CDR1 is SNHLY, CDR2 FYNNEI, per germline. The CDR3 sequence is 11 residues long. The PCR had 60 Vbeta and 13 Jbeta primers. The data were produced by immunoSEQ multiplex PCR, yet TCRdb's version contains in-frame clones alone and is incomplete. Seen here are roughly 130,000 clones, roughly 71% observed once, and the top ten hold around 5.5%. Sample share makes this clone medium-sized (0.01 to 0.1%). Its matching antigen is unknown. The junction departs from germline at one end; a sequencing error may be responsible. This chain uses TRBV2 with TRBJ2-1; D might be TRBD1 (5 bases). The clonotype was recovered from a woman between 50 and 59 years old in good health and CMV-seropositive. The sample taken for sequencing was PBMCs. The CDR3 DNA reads TGTGCCAGCAGTGAAGCGGAGCCCAGGGTCTTC. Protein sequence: CASSEAEPRVF. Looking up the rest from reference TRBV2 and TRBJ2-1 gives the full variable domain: EPEVTQTPSHQVTQMGQEVILRCVPISNHLYFYWYRQILGQKVEFLVSFYNNEISEKSEIFDDQFSVERPDGSNFTLKIRSTKLEDSAMYFCASSEAEPRVFGPGTRLTVL.